The T cell receptor (beta chain) described here comes from a study of blood T cell repertoires in COVID-19. The CDR3 length is 20 residues. CDR1 and CDR2 from the germline V gene are SGHRS and YFSETQ. V shed 2 bases, J shed 1 base, and the junction held 13 bases outside the gene matches. Generated by immunoSEQ multiplex PCR, the TCRdb table keeps only in-frame clones and is missing some. Of roughly 200,000 clones listed, about 79% are singletons. This TCR derives from a human donor in a cohort sampled during active COVID-19. The rearrangement joins TRBV5-1 to TRBJ2-1; 12 bases agree with TRBD2. The sequenced sample consisted of peripheral blood. The CDR3 loop reads CASSFRPGLAGLESYNEQFF. The CDR3 region has the DNA TGCGCCAGCAGCTTCCGACCGGGACTAGCGGGCCTTGAATCCTACAATGAGCAGTTCTTC.